The 25 T cell receptor beta chains below all came from one sample that was sequenced in a study of shared T cell receptors in the human thymus. Sequenced by immunoSEQ multiplex PCR; TCRdb stores in-frame clones only, minus some. The sample yields some 660,000 clones, roughly 86% seen once. These data were also reused for a study on human thymus T cells.

The sequencing input was thymocytes. These receptors originate from a boy under two years old with a congenital heart defect.

In nucleotides, the CDR3 is TGCGCCAGCAGCTTGGAGGGCAGGGGTAATTCACCCCTCCACTTT. It codes for CASSLEGRGNSPLHF. The genes are TRBV5-1 and TRBJ1-6; a possible D gene is TRBD1 (6 bases). This CDR3 comprises 15 residues. CDR1 and CDR2 (germline): SGHRS, YFSETQ. Between the trimmed V and J ends, which lost 0 bases and 6 bases, there was a span of 10 bases.

J is TRBJ2-7 and V is TRBV28; 9 nucleotides align to TRBD1. This CDR3 contains 17 residues. Germline loops: CDR1 MDHEN, CDR2 SYDVKM. V gave up 7 bases and J gave up 3 bases; unmatched junction bases: 16. The CDR3 coding sequence is TGTGCCAGCACCAACTCGGCCAGGACAGGGGTCTTCTACGAGCAGTACTTC. It encodes CASTNSARTGVFYEQYF.

This chain uses TRBV9 with TRBJ2-1, with 10 bases identical to TRBD2. This CDR3 has 16 residues. Losses at the gene ends were 4 bases for V and 7 bases for J; bases not matched to a gene: 11. Germline lookup yields CDR1 SGDLS and CDR2 YYNGEE. The CDR3 spells CASSPRVAGGENEQFF. The DNA for the CDR3 is TGTGCCAGCAGCCCAAGAGTAGCGGGGGGAGAAAATGAGCAGTTCTTC.

This clone was recorded once. The CDR3 bases are TGTGCCAGCAGTTTATGCCCCTACGGCTACACCTTC. Encoded protein: CASSLCPYGYTF. V and J are TRBV28 and TRBJ1-2; no reliable D call. The CDR3 consists of 12 residues. V was pared by 0 bases and J by 8 bases, with 7 bases between. Per germline, CDR1 MDHEN and CDR2 SYDVKM.

The count of this clone is one. The CDR3 DNA follows: TGTGCCAGCAGACGGGAGGTAGCGGGGGGATCCTACGAGCAGTACTTC. It encodes CASRREVAGGSYEQYF. J is TRBJ2-7 and V is TRBV7-2; 10 nucleotides line up with TRBD2. The CDR3 consists of 16 residues. The trim removed 6 bases at V and 1 base at J, leaving 9 bases unmatched. The V gene's germline CDR1 is SGHTA and CDR2 FQGNSA.

The V call is TRBV28, the J call TRBJ1-1; 9 bases line up with TRBD1. CDR1 and CDR2 (germline): MDHEN, SYDVKM. The CDR3 totals 16 residues. The V segment lost 5 bases and the J segment 1 base; nucleotides outside the gene matches: 8. The chain's CDR3 is CASSRGTGRRNTEAFF. DNA for the CDR3: TGTGCCAGCAGTCGTGGGACAGGGAGACGGAACACTGAAGCTTTCTTT.

V gene TRBV27 combines with J gene TRBJ2-1; 14 nucleotides agree with TRBD2. This CDR3 has 22 amino acids. The germline gives CDR1 MNHEY, CDR2 SMNVEV (reference sequence). V shed 5 bases, J shed 9 bases, and the junction held 27 bases outside the gene matches. In nucleotides, the CDR3 is TGTGCCAGCAGTACCATCGAGTGGGGACTAGCGGGAGTTGTCCCCTCAATCGCTGAGCAGTTCTTC. This codes for CASSTIEWGLAGVVPSIAEQFF.

In its sample, this clone was seen once. This chain connects TRBV9 to TRBJ2-3; no clear D. The CDR3 length is 15 residues. Germline-derived CDR1 and CDR2 are SGDLS and YYNGEE. Trimming shortened V by 1 base and J by 0 bases, and 9 bases separated the two germline ends. The CDR3 reads CASSVRATSTDTQYF. The CDR3 DNA is TGTGCCAGCAGCGTAAGAGCGACTAGCACAGATACGCAGTATTTT.

The CDR3 DNA sequence: TGTGCCAGCAGGCCTAGCGAAGGGGTACATGGCTACACCTTC. It translates to CASRPSEGVHGYTF. The genes are TRBV11-1 and TRBJ1-2, with D tentatively TRBD1 (5 bases). Germline CDR1 is SGHAT and CDR2 is FQDESV (reference sequence). With 6 bases removed from V and 6 bases from J, the gap between germline ends came to 17 bases. CDR3 length: 14 residues.

The genes are TRBV6-5 and TRBJ2-2, with 7 bases matching TRBD1. After removal of 5 bases from V and 3 bases from J, the junction contained 6 bases not matched to a gene. CDR1 MNHEY and CDR2 SVGAGI come from the germline V gene. The CDR3 totals 15 residues. The DNA for the CDR3 is TGTGCCAGCAGTGGACCGGGACAGTACACCGGGGAGCTGTTTTTT. Its protein product is CASSGPGQYTGELFF.

V gene TRBV4-1 combines with J gene TRBJ2-7, with 8 bases lining up with TRBD1. V shed 1 base and J 3 bases; nucleotides not matched to a gene: 8. The germline V gene encodes CDR1 MGHRA and CDR2 YSYEKL. The CDR3 has 16 amino acids. CDR3 in DNA: TGCGCCAGCAGCCAAGTGACAGGGGAGAGGGTCTACGAGCAGTACTTC. Its translation: CASSQVTGERVYEQYF.

This chain links TRBV30 with TRBJ2-2; 7 nucleotides align to TRBD2. V lost 5 bases to trimming and J lost 0 bases; unmatched junction nucleotides: 21. From germline, CDR1 is GTSNPN and CDR2 SVGIG (reference sequence). This CDR3 has 20 amino acids. As DNA, the CDR3 is TGTGCCTGGGGTTCCAGGGTCCCAGGGACTAACGGATCGAACACCGGGGAGCTGTTTTTT. It translates to CAWGSRVPGTNGSNTGELFF.

A single count supports this clone. V and J are TRBV11-2 and TRBJ2-1, with TRBD2 matching over 8 bases. V gave up 4 bases and J gave up 6 bases; unmatched junction bases: 5. The CDR3 length is 14 residues. Per the germline V gene, CDR1 is SGHAT and CDR2 is FQNNGV. CDR3 nucleotides: TGTGCCAGCAGCTCACGGACTAGCTTCAATGAGCAGTTCTTC. Its protein product is CASSSRTSFNEQFF.

The chain links TRBV28 to TRBJ1-1; D is unresolved. Germline assignment: CDR1 MDHEN and CDR2 SYDVKM. This CDR3 has 16 amino acids. V lost 6 bases and J 0 bases, leaving 17 bases between the germline ends. The CDR3 coding sequence is TGTGCCAGCAGGCCCCCGGAGGGAGCGATGAACACTGAAGCTTTCTTT. Translating it yields CASRPPEGAMNTEAFF.

The chain combines TRBV28 with TRBJ2-6, with D hard to call. The CDR3 runs to 17 residues. Germline V gene sequence: CDR1 MDHEN, CDR2 SYDVKM. V was clipped by 1 base and J by 0 bases, with 10 bases between them. As DNA, the CDR3 is TGTGCCAGCAGTTTATCAGGTGCCTGCTCTGGGGCCAACGTCCTGACTTTC. Its translation: CASSLSGACSGANVLTF.

The rearrangement links TRBV28 to TRBJ1-1; D is possibly TRBD1 (6 bases). V shed 6 bases and J shed 2 bases, with 19 bases lying between them. The CDR3 extends over 16 amino acids. Germline V gene lookup returns CDR1 MDHEN and CDR2 SYDVKM. Here the CDR3 DNA reads TGTGCCAGCAGCCACCCCGGTTGGGGGCTTAACACTGAAGCTTTCTTT. Its translation is CASSHPGWGLNTEAFF.

The V call is TRBV5-6, the J call TRBJ1-6; D uncertain. The CDR3 has 15 amino acids. In germline, CDR1 is SGHDT, CDR2 YYEEEE. Trimming stripped 2 bases from V and 6 bases from J, with 12 bases between. The CDR3: CASSFPSGSNSPLHF. In DNA form, the CDR3 reads TGTGCCAGCAGCTTCCCCTCAGGTTCTAATTCACCCCTCCACTTT.

The rearrangement joins TRBV28 to TRBJ2-7; TRBD1 aligns across 7 bases. J gave up 3 bases and V 4 bases, and 6 bases lay outside the gene matches. CDR1 is MDHEN, CDR2 SYDVKM, per germline. The CDR3 contains 14 residues. This chain's CDR3 is CASSSGGTHYEQYF. Written as DNA, the CDR3 is TGTGCCAGCAGTTCAGGGGGTACGCACTACGAGCAGTACTTC.

The rearrangement joins TRBV6-5 to TRBJ2-7, with TRBD1 matching over 7 bases. CDR1 is MNHEY and CDR2 is SVGAGI in the germline V gene. This CDR3 region has 14 residues. After removal of 5 bases from V and 2 bases from J, the junction contained 6 bases not matched to a gene. CDR3 nucleotide sequence: TGTGCCAGCAGTCCCAGGGACAGACCCTACGAGCAGTACTTC. Its protein is CASSPRDRPYEQYF.

V is TRBV28 and J is TRBJ2-7; 9 bases agree with TRBD2. Trimming removed 7 bases from V and 4 bases from J; junction bases left unmatched: 17. Germline V gene data show CDR1 as MDHEN and CDR2 as SYDVKM. The CDR3 covers 17 residues. In DNA, the CDR3 is TGTGCCAGCACAAAGGGGGACCAAAGCGGGAGGCCATACGAGCAGTACTTC. It is translated as CASTKGDQSGRPYEQYF.

Concerning this clone: It is unclear where the CDR3 begins or ends on the DNA, so no DNA is shown, and the CDR3 is as TCRdb lists it. V gene TRBV19 combines with J gene TRBJ1-5; the D call in the table, TRBD1, was not verified against the DNA. The CDR3 contains 17 residues when both ends are counted. CDR1 LNHDA and CDR2 SQIVND come from the germline V gene (reference sequence). The CDR3 here is CASRLTGVGCGNQPRHF.

This clone was found once. The V gene is TRBV4-3, the J gene TRBJ2-7, with 12 bases lining up with TRBD2. This CDR3 comprises 18 residues. Germline V gene data show CDR1 as LGHNA and CDR2 as YSLEER. Trimming at V came to 3 bases and at J to 7 bases, leaving 16 bases not matched to a gene. CDR3 nucleotides: TGCGCCAGCAGCCACTCACTAGCGGGGGGCCCCTTGGCGTCAGAGCAGTACTTC. The encoded protein is CASSHSLAGGPLASEQYF.

In this sample, this clone turned up once. This chain links TRBV6-5 with TRBJ1-2; D might be TRBD1 (5 bases). Germline CDR1 and CDR2: MNHEY and SVGAGI. Trimming took off 6 bases at V and 0 bases at J, with 5 bases between the two ends. The CDR3 covers 12 residues. The CDR3 loop reads CASRGPNYGYTF. DNA of the CDR3: TGTGCCAGCAGGGGGCCTAACTATGGCTACACCTTC.

CDR3 region: CASSGRAANTEAFF. CDR3 bases: TGTGCCAGCAGTGGGAGGGCGGCGAACACTGAAGCTTTCTTT. The V gene is TRBV6-5, the J gene TRBJ1-1; D is ambiguous. The V end was cut by 5 bases, the J end by 1 base, with 11 bases between. Per the germline V gene, CDR1 is MNHEY and CDR2 is SVGAGI. CDR3 size: 14 residues.

The genes are TRBV2 and TRBJ1-2; tentative D call: TRBD1 (5 bases). CDR3 size: 17 residues. CDR1 is SNHLY and CDR2 is FYNNEI in the germline V gene. The V end was cut by 11 bases, the J end by 0 bases, with 25 bases between. In nucleotides, the CDR3 is TGTGCCTGCACCCCACCTCCGGCGACAGTAGCTAACTATGGCTACACCTTC. Protein: CACTPPPATVANYGYTF.